This T cell receptor (beta chain) stems from a study of cytomegalovirus exposure and HLA in healthy donors. Whole-study findings and limits: Sequencing artifact likely explains a cluster of highly shared sequence variants. Researchers counted roughly 150 TCR beta chains as cytomegalovirus-associated. The authors later found HLA-associated TCR beta chains more clonally expanded than equally common others.

This clone was seen more than once but under ten times. As yet, its antigen is unknown. PCR amplification relied on 60 Vbeta primers (plus 13 Jbeta primers). Clones were sequenced by immunoSEQ multiplex PCR, and TCRdb holds only the in-frame ones, with some missing. The table records around 150,000 clones, around three quarters of them present only once. There are 13 residues in the CDR3. The ends were cut back, 6 bases at V and 6 bases at J, with 13 bases in the middle. Germline V CDR1 and CDR2: SNHLY, FYNNEI. The gene calls are TRBV2 and TRBJ2-3; a possible D gene is TRBD2 (6 bases). Source material: PBMCs. The TCR originated in a woman aged 40-49 years in good health and CMV-seronegative. CDR3 in amino acids: CASSRDSLDTQYF. In nucleotides, the CDR3 is TGTGCCAGCAGCCGGGACTCCTTGGATACGCAGTATTTT.